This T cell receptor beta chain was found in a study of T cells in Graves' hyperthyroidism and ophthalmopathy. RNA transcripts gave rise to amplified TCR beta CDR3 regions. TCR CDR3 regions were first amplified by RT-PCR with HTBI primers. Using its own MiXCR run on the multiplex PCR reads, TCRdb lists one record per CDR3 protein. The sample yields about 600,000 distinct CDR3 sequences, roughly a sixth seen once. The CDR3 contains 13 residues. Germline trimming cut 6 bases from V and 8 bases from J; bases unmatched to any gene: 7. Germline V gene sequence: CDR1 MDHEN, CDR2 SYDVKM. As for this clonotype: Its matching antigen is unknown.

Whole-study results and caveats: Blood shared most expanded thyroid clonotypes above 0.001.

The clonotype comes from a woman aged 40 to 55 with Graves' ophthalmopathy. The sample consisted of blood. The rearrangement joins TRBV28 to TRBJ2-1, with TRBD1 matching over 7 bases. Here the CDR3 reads CASRFTDRDEQFF. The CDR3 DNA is TGTGCCAGCAGGTTCACCGACAGGGATGAGCAGTTCTTC.